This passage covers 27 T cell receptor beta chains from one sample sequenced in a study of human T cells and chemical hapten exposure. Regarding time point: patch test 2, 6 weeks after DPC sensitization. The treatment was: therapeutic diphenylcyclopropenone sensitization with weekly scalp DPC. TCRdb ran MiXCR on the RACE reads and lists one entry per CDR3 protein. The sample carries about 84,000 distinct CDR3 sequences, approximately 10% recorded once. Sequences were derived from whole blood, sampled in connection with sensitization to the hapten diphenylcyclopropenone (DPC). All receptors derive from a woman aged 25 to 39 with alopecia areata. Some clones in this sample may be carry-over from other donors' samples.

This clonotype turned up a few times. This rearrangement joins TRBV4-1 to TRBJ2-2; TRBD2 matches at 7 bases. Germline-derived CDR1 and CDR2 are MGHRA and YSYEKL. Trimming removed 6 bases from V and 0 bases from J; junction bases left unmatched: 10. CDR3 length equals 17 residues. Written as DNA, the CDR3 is TGCGCCAGCAGTCCAATCGGAGCGGGGACGAACACCGGGGAGCTGTTTTTT. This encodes CASSPIGAGTNTGELFF.

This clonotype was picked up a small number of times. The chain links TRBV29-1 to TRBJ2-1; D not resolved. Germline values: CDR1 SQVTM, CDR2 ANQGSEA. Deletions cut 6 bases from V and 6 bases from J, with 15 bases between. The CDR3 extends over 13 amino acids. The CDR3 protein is CSVLPPSPNEQFF. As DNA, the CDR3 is TGCAGCGTCCTCCCTCCCTCGCCCAATGAGCAGTTCTTC.

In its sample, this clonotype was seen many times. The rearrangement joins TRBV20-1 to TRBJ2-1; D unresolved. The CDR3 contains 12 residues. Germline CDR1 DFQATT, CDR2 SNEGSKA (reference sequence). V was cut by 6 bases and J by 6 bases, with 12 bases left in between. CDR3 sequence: CSARRLGNEQFF. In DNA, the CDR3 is TGCAGTGCGCGTAGACTGGGCAATGAGCAGTTCTTC.

CDR3 residues: CASTTSRTGDLYEQYF. The CDR3 region has the DNA TGTGCCAGCACTACTAGTAGGACAGGGGATCTTTACGAGCAGTACTTC. The chain joins TRBV28 to TRBJ2-7; 9 positions match TRBD1. Germline V gene data show CDR1 as MDHEN and CDR2 as SYDVKM. The CDR3 runs 16 residues. The V segment lost 7 bases and the J segment 4 bases; nucleotides outside the gene matches: 14.

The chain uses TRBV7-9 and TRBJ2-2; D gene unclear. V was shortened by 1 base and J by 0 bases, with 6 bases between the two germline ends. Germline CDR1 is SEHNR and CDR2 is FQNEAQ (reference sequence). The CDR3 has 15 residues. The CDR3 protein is CASSLDGANTGELFF. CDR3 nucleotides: TGTGCCAGCAGCTTAGATGGGGCGAACACCGGGGAGCTGTTTTTT.

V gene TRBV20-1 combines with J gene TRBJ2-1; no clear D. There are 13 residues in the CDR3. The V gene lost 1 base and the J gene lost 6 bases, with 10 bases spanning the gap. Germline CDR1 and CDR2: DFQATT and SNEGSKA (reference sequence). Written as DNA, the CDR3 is TGCAGTGCTAGAGGGGATATAAGCAATGAGCAGTTCTTC. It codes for CSARGDISNEQFF.

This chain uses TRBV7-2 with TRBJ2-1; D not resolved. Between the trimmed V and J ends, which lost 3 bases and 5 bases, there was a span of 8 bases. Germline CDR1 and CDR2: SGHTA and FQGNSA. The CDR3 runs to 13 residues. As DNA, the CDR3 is TGTGCCAGCAGCTTTAGCCAGGACAATGAGCAGTTCTTC. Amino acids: CASSFSQDNEQFF.

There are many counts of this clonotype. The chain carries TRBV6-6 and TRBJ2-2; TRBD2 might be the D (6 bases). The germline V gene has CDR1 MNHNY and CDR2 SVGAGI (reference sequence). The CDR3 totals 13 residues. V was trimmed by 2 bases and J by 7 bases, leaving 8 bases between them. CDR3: CASSYGGIGELFF. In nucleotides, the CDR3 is TGTGCCAGCAGTTACGGGGGGATCGGGGAGCTGTTTTTT.

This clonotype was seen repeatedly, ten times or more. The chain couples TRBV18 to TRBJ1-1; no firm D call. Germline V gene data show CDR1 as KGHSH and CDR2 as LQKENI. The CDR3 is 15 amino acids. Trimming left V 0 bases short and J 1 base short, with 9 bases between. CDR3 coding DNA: TGTGCCAGCTCACCACCGAACGGGAAGAACACTGAAGCTTTCTTT. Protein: CASSPPNGKNTEAFF.

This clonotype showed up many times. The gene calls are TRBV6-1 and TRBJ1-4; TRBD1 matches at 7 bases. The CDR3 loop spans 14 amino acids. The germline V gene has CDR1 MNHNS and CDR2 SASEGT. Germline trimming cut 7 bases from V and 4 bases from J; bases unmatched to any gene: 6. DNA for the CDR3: TGTGCCAGCAAACCGGGACAGAGTAATGAAAAACTGTTTTTT. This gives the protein CASKPGQSNEKLFF.

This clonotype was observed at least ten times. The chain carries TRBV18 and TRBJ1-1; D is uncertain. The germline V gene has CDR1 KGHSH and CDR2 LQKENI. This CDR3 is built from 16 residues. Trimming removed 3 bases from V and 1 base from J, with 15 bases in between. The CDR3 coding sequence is TGTGCCAGCTCACCTCCTTCGGCACGGTCGAACACTGAAGCTTTCTTT. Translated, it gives CASSPPSARSNTEAFF.

The CDR3 protein is CASSLFGRAEDEQFF. In nucleotides, the CDR3 is TGTGCCAGCAGCTTATTCGGGAGGGCCGAAGATGAGCAGTTCTTC. This sequence joins TRBV7-3 and TRBJ2-1, with 8 bases aligning to TRBD2. Per germline, CDR1 SGHTA and CDR2 FQGTGA. The V gene end was trimmed by 2 bases and the J gene end by 8 bases; junction bases not matched to a gene: 8. This CDR3 is 15 amino acids long.

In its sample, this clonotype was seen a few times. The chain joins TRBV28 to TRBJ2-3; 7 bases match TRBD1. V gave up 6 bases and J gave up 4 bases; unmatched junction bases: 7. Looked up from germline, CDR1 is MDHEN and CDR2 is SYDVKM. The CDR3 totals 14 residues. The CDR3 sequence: CASRSGQFSDTQYF. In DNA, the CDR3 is TGTGCCAGCAGGTCGGGACAGTTTTCAGATACGCAGTATTTT.

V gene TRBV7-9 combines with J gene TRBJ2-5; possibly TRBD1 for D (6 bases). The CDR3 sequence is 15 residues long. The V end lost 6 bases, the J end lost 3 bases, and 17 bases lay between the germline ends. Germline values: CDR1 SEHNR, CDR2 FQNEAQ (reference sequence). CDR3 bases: TGTGCCAGCAGTCGCATGGGGGCCCCTAAAGAGACCCAGTACTTC. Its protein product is CASSRMGAPKETQYF.

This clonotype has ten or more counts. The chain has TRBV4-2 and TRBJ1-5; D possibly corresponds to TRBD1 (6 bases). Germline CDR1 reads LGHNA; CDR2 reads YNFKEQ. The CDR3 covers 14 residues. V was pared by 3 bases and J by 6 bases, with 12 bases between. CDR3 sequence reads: CASSQIRGFQPQHF. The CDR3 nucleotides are TGTGCCAGCAGCCAGATCAGGGGTTTTCAGCCCCAGCATTTT.

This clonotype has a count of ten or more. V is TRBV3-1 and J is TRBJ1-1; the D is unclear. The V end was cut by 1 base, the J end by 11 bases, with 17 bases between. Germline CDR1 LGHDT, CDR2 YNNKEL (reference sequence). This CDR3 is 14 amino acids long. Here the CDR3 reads CASSQGRKHLEAFF. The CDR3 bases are TGTGCCAGCAGCCAAGGTCGGAAACACCTAGAGGCTTTCTTT. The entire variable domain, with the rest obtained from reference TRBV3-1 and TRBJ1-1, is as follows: DTAVSQTPKYLVTQMGNDKSIKCEQNLGHDTMYWYKQDSKKFLKIMFSYNNKELIINETVPNRFSPKSPDKAHLNLHINSLELGDSAVYFCASSQGRKHLEAFFGQGTRLTVV.

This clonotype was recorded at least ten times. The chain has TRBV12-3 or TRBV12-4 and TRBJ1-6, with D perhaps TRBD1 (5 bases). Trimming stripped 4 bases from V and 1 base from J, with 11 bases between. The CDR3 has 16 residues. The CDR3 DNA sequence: TGTGCCAGCAGTTGGTACGGGGGATCCTATAATTCACCCCTCCACTTT. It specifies CASSWYGGSYNSPLHF.

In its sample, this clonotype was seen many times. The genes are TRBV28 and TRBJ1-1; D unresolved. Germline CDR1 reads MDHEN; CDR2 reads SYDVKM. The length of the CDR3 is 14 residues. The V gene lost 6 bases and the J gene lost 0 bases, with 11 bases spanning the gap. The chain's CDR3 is CASRVGLMNTEAFF. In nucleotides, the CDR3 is TGTGCCAGCAGGGTAGGTCTTATGAACACTGAAGCTTTCTTT.

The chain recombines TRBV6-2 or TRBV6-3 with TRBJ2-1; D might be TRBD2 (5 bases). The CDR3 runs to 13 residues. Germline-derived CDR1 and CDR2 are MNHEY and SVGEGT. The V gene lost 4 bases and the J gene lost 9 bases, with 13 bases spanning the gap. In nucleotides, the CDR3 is TGTGCCAGCAGTTCCCCCGCAGGAGGTGAGCAGTTCTTC. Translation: CASSSPAGGEQFF.

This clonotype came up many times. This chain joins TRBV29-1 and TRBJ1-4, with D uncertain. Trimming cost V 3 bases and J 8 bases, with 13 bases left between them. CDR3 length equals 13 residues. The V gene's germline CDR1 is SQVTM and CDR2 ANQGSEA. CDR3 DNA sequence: TGCAGCGTTGAGTGGCTTGGAGGGGAAAAACTGTTTTTT. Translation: CSVEWLGGEKLFF.

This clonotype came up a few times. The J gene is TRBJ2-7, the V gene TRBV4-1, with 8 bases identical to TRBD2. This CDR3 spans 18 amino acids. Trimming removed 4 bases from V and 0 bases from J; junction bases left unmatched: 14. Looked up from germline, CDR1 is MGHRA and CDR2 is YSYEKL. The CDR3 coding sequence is TGCGCCAGCAGCCGACTACTAGCGGATAGCCTTAGCTCCTACGAGCAGTACTTC. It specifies CASSRLLADSLSSYEQYF.

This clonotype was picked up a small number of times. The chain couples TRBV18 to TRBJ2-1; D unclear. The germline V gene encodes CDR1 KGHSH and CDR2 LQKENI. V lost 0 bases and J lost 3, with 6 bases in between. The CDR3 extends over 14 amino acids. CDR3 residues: CASSPPVGYNEQFF. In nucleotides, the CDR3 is TGTGCCAGCTCACCACCGGTTGGCTACAATGAGCAGTTCTTC. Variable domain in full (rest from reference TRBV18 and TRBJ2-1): NAGVMQNPRHLVRRRGQEARLRCSPMKGHSHVYWYRQLPEEGLKFMVYLQKENIIDESGMPKERFSAEFPKEGPSILRIQQVVRGDSAAYFCASSPPVGYNEQFFGPGTRLTVL.

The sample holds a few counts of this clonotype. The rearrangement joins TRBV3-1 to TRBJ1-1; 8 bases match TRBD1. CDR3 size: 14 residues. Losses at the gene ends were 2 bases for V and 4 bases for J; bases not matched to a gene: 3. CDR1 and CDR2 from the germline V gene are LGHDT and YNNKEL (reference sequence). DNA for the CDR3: TGTGCCAGCAGCCAAACGGACAGGGTCACTGAAGCTTTCTTT. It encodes CASSQTDRVTEAFF. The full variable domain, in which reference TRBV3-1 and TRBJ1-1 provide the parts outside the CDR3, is DTAVSQTPKYLVTQMGNDKSIKCEQNLGHDTMYWYKQDSKKFLKIMFSYNNKELIINETVPNRFSPKSPDKAHLNLHINSLELGDSAVYFCASSQTDRVTEAFFGQGTRLTVV.

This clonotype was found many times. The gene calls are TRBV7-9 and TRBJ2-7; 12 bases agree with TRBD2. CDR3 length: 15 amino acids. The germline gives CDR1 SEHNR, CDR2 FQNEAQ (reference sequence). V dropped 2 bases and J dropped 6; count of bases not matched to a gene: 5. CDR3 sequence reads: CASSLLAGGPPEQYF. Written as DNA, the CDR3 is TGTGCCAGCAGCTTACTAGCGGGAGGGCCGCCCGAGCAGTACTTC.

This CDR3 reads CASSLSVNSPLHF. The CDR3 bases are TGTGCCAGCAGCTTAAGCGTTAATTCACCCCTCCACTTT. The rearrangement uses TRBV7-2 and TRBJ1-6; D call uncertain. The CDR3 runs 13 residues. From germline, CDR1 is SGHTA and CDR2 FQGNSA. The V end lost 2 bases, the J end lost 6 bases, and 5 bases lay between the germline ends. Together with reference TRBV7-2 and TRBJ1-6, the CDR3 gives the full variable domain: GAGVSQSPSNKVTEKGKDVELRCDPISGHTALYWYRQSLGQGLEFLIYFQGNSAPDKSGLPSDRFSAERTGGSVSTLTIQRTQQEDSAVYLCASSLSVNSPLHFGNGTRLTVT.

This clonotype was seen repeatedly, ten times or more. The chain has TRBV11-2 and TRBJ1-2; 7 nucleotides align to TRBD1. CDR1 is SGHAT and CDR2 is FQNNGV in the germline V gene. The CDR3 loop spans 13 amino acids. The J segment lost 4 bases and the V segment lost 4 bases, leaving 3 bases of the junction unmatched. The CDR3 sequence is CASSSGQSYGYTF. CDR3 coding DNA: TGTGCCAGCAGCTCGGGACAGAGCTATGGCTACACCTTC.

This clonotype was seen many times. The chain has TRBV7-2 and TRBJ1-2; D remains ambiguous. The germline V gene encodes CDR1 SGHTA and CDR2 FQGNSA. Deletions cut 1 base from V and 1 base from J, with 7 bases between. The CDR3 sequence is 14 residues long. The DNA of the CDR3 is TGTGCCAGCAGCTTAGTTGCGATTAACTATGGCTACACCTTC. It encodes CASSLVAINYGYTF.